The clone carrying this T cell receptor beta chain turned up a few times. These data belong to a study of Graves' ophthalmopathy and Graves' hyperthyroidism. Diagnosis relied on clinical symptoms, serum thyroxine, TRAb, thyroid ultrasound and orbital computed tomography. Amplifying from RNA transcripts, the study obtained TCR beta CDR3 regions. An opening RT-PCR round employed HTBI primers and preceded a second-round multiplex PCR. TCRdb itself ran the multiplex PCR reads through MiXCR, one entry per CDR3 protein. The sample lists some 520,000 distinct CDR3 sequences, around 14% occurring once. Per the germline V gene, CDR1 is SGHRS and CDR2 is YFSETQ. This CDR3 has 15 residues. V was trimmed by 2 bases and J by 4 bases, leaving 13 bases between them.

This chain connects TRBV5-1 to TRBJ1-5, with D maybe TRBD1 (5 bases). Sequencing input: blood. The TCR sequence derives from a woman under 40 with Graves' ophthalmopathy. The CDR3 spells CASSLLGGWNQPQHF. Written as DNA, the CDR3 is TGCGCCAGCAGCTTATTGGGGGGGTGGAATCAGCCCCAGCATTTT. Using reference TRBV5-1 and TRBJ1-5 for the parts outside the CDR3, the full variable domain is KAGVTQTPRYLIKTRGQQVTLSCSPISGHRSVSWYQQTPGQGLQFLFEYFSETQRNKGNFPGRFSGRQFSNSRSEMNVSTLELGDSALYLCASSLLGGWNQPQHFGDGTRLSIL.